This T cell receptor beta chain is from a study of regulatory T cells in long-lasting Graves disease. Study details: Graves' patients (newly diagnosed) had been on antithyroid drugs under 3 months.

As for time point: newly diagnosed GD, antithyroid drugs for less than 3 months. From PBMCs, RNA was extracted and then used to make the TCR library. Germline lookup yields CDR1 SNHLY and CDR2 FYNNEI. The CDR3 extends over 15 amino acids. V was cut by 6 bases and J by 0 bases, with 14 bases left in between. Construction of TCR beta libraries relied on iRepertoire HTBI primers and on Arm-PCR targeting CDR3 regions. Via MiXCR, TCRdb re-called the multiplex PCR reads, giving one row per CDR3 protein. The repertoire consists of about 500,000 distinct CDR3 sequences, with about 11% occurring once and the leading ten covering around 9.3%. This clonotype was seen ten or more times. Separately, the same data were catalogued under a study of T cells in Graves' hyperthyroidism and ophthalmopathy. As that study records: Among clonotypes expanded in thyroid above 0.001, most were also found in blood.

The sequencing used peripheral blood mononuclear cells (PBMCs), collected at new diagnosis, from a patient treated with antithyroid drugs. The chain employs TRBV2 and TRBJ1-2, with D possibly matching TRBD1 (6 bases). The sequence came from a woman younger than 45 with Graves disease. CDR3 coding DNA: TGTGCCAGCAGGGCTGGACAGCTAGCTAACTATGGCTACACCTTC. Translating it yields CASRAGQLANYGYTF.